One sample yielded the 31 T cell receptor delta chains listed below, sequenced in a study of gamma-delta chains in newborns, infants, children. TCRdb re-called the reads through CATT. There are around 2,800 delta-chain clones in the sample; less than 4% occur only once, and approximately 15% lies in the top ten. The sample was blood. These receptors were taken from a child who was a newborn, infant or young child, either healthy, febrile or measles-vaccinated (not recorded which).

Remarks on this clone: A far larger clone is only one base removed, so a read error is likely. Distinct nucleotide sequences in the sample also encode this CDR3. The chain joins TRDV2 to TRDJ2, with D perhaps TRDD3 (6 bases). Germline CDR1 and CDR2: GEAIGNYY and EKD. The CDR3 extends over 13 amino acids. The CDR3 DNA sequence: TGTGCCTGCGACACCTGGGGGACAGCACAACTCTTCTTT. It yields the protein CACDTWGTAQLFF.

This clone counts as medium-sized (0.01 to 0.1%). This sample includes further DNA sequences coding for the same CDR3. The chain has TRDV2 and TRDJ3; 13 bases align to TRDD3. From germline, CDR1 is GEAIGNYY and CDR2 EKD. The CDR3 totals 21 residues. V was clipped by 0 bases and J by 2 bases; unmatched bases: 9. DNA for the CDR3: TGTGCCTGTGACACCGCCACTGGGGGATACGAGATCCCCTGGGACACCCGACAGATGTTTTTC. This encodes CACDTATGGYEIPWDTRQMFF.

As for this clone: A much larger clone differs from this one at a single base, so this may be a read error. No V segment was called; the J segment is TRDJ3; the D call in the table, TRDD3, was not verified against the DNA. CDR3 size: 20 residues. CDR3 coding DNA: TGTGCCTGTGACACCGTCCCTACTGGGGGATATTACTGGGACACCCGACAGATGTTTTTC. Amino acid sequence: CACDTVPTGGYYWDTRQMFF.

About this clone: This DNA's translation and the protein TCRdb lists, from a much larger clone, do not match at residue 7, likely due to a read error; the protein shown is translated from the DNA. The chain has TRDV2 and TRDJ3; weak D call: TRDD3 (6 bases). CDR1 and CDR2 (germline): GEAIGNYY, EKD. This CDR3 is built from 18 residues. The V gene lost 1 base and the J gene lost 1 base, with 13 bases spanning the gap. CDR3 sequence reads: CACDTGRYGSWDTRQMFF. The CDR3, as DNA: TGTGCCTGTGACACTGGGAGATACGGGTCCTGGGACACCCGACAGATGTTTTTC.

This clone was found a few times. Since a much larger clone is just one base distant, this may be a read error. This same CDR3 is encoded by further DNA sequences in the sample. The V call is TRDV2, the J call TRDJ3; 12 bases align to TRDD3. CDR3 length equals 19 residues. The germline gives CDR1 GEAIGNYY, CDR2 EKD. The DNA of the CDR3 is TGTGCCTGTGATGTACTGGGGGATACTCTCTCCTGGGACACCCGCCAGATGTTTTTC. Its protein is CACDVLGDTLSWDTRQMFF.

A word on this clone: A read error may explain this, as a much larger clone is one base away. The chain is built from TRDV2 and TRDJ3, with 12 bases that match TRDD3. The CDR3 is 20 residues long. Germline assignment: CDR1 GEAIGNYY and CDR2 EKD. The ends lost 5 bases at V and 0 bases at J; junction bases unmatched: 10. This chain's CDR3 is CACGATGGYPSSWDTRQMFF. The CDR3 DNA sequence: TGTGCCTGTGGCGCTACTGGGGGATACCCTAGCTCCTGGGACACCCGACAGATGTTTTTC.

With regard to this clone: The amino acid sequence in TCRdb belongs to a much larger clone and departs from this DNA's translation at residue 5, likely a sequencing read error; the sequence shown is translated from the DNA. The chain recombines TRDV2 with TRDJ3; no definite D call. The CDR3 is 16 residues long. The germline CDR1 and CDR2 sequences are GEAIGNYY and EKD. With 2 bases removed from V and 1 base from J, the gap between germline ends came to 8 bases. The CDR3 reads CACDSVLSWDTRQMFF. The CDR3 coding sequence is TGTGCCTGTGACAGCGTACTATCCTGGGACACCCGACAGATGTTTTTC.

As regards this clone: TCRdb's protein for this DNA is that of a much larger clone and differs from the translation at residue 5, likely a read error; the protein shown is the DNA translation. The chain uses TRDV2 and TRDJ3, with 12 bases fitting TRDD3. The germline V gene encodes CDR1 GEAIGNYY and CDR2 EKD. CDR3 length: 19 amino acids. Unmatched junction bases numbered 6, after V lost 4 bases and J lost 0 bases. CDR3 in DNA: TGTGCCTGTGAAAATCTGGGGGATACGAGCTCCTGGGACACCCGACAGATGTTTTTC. This translates into CACENLGDTSSWDTRQMFF.

In regard to this clone: The protein TCRdb lists belongs to a much larger clone and differs from this DNA's translation at residue 6, which points to a read error; the protein shown is made from the DNA. This chain's CDR3 is CACDTPGDSLTAQLFF. Here the CDR3 DNA reads TGTGCCTGTGACACACCGGGGGATTCTTTGACAGCACAACTCTTCTTT. The genes are TRDV2 and TRDJ2; 7 bases align to TRDD3. CDR1 and CDR2 from the germline V gene are GEAIGNYY and EKD. V lost 1 base, J lost 0 bases, and 4 bases stayed unmatched. There are 16 residues in the CDR3.

This clone was counted only a few times. A read error likely explains why the TCRdb protein, taken from a much larger clone, differs from this DNA's translation at residue 3; the protein shown is translated from the DNA. The genes are TRDV2 and TRDJ3; 12 bases are shared with TRDD3. With V trimmed by 9 bases and J by 1 base, 12 bases remained unmatched. Per germline, CDR1 GEAIGNYY and CDR2 EKD. CDR3 size: 19 residues. The DNA of the CDR3 is TGTGCCCGCGATATACTGGGGGATACCAATTCCTGGGACACCCGACAGATGTTTTTC. Translation: CARDILGDTNSWDTRQMFF.

This clone was seen more than once but under ten times. This likely came from a read error, as a far larger clone is one base away. J is TRDJ3 and V is TRDV2, with TRDD3 identical over 9 bases. CDR1 and CDR2 from the germline V gene are GEAIGNYY and EKD. The CDR3 sequence is 20 residues long. The CDR3 loop reads CACDTPSYWGNPWGTRQMFF. DNA of the CDR3: TGTGCCTGTGACACCCCATCTTACTGGGGGAACCCCTGGGGCACCCGACAGATGTTTTTC.

This clone was detected a few times. This likely traces to a read error, being one base from a far larger clone. The same CDR3 can be traced to other DNA sequences in this sample. The chain combines TRDV2 with TRDJ2; TRDD3 aligns across 10 bases. Germline V gene data show CDR1 as GEAIGNYY and CDR2 as EKD. This CDR3 is built from 17 residues. Trimming removed 1 base from V and 3 bases from J; junction bases left unmatched: 7. DNA for the CDR3: TGTGCCTGTGACACACTGGGGGATCGGGGAATGACAGCACAACTCTTCTTT. Residues: CACDTLGDRGMTAQLFF.

This clone was counted a few times. A far larger clone differs by one base, so this is likely a read error. The same CDR3 can be traced to other DNA sequences in this sample. The rearrangement links TRDV2 to TRDJ3; 8 bases match TRDD3. CDR3 length: 18 amino acids. CDR1 and CDR2 from the germline V gene are GEAIGNYY and EKD. The CDR3: CACDNTGGRSWDTRQMFF. The DNA for the CDR3 is TGTGCCTGCGACAATACTGGGGGCCGCTCCTGGGACACCCGACAGATGTTTTTC.

To note about this clone: TCRdb shows a much larger clone's protein in place of this DNA's translation, and the two differ at residue 3, likely through a read error; the protein shown is translated from the DNA. The gene calls are TRDV2 and TRDJ3, with 10 bases that match TRDD3. The CDR3 runs to 18 residues. Germline V lookup: CDR1 GEAIGNYY, CDR2 EKD. This chain's CDR3 is CARDTWGIGAWDTRQMFF. CDR3 DNA: TGTGCCCGTGACACCTGGGGGATAGGGGCCTGGGACACCCGACAGATGTTTTTC.

Comment on this clone: Only one base separates this from a far larger clonotype, so it likely reflects a read error. V gene TRDV2 combines with J gene TRDJ3, with TRDD3 matching over 11 bases. J was trimmed by 0 bases and V by 0 bases; bases with no gene match: 3. The CDR3 is 19 residues long. Germline CDR1 is GEAIGNYY and CDR2 is EKD. The CDR3 loop is CACDTILGDSSWDTRQMFF. In DNA form, the CDR3 reads TGTGCCTGTGACACCATACTGGGGGATAGCTCCTGGGACACCCGACAGATGTTTTTC.

Concerning this clone: TCRdb's protein for this DNA is that of a much larger clone and differs from the translation at residue 3, likely a read error; the protein shown is the DNA translation. The rearrangement links TRDV2 to TRDJ3; 11 nucleotides match TRDD3. Germline CDR1 reads GEAIGNYY; CDR2 reads EKD. This CDR3 comprises 18 residues. The CDR3 DNA follows: TGTGCCCGTGACACAATGGGGGATACGTCCTGGGACACCCGACAGATGTTTTTC. Translated, it gives CARDTMGDTSWDTRQMFF.

Regarding this clone: TCRdb's entry gives the protein of a much larger clone, which mismatches this DNA's translation at residue 4, likely from a read error; the protein reported here is translated from the DNA. V is TRDV2 and J is TRDJ2; 10 nucleotides align to TRDD3. Trimming at V came to 5 bases and at J to 5 bases, leaving 4 bases not matched to a gene. Germline V lookup: CDR1 GEAIGNYY, CDR2 EKD. The CDR3 is 14 amino acids. The CDR3, as DNA: TGTGCCTGTGGCGTACTGGGGGATACAGCACAACTCTTCTTT. This gives the protein CACGVLGDTAQLFF.

This clone is termed medium-sized (0.01 to 0.1%). The chain uses TRDV2 and TRDJ3; D remains ambiguous. CDR1 and CDR2 (germline): GEAIGNYY, EKD. The length of the CDR3 is 18 residues. V lost 0 bases to trimming and J lost 0 bases, with 11 bases between them. The CDR3 protein is CACDTLLESSWDTRQMFF. DNA for the CDR3: TGTGCCTGTGACACCCTGCTGGAGAGCTCCTGGGACACCCGACAGATGTTTTTC.

Only a few counts were recorded for this clone. For this DNA, TCRdb reports the protein of a much larger clone, which diverges at residue 4, most likely from a read error; the protein presented here is translated directly from the DNA. The V and J genes are TRDV2 and TRDJ3; TRDD3 agrees at 8 bases. The CDR3 consists of 17 residues. Germline V gene lookup returns CDR1 GEAIGNYY and CDR2 EKD. V shed 6 bases, J shed 0 bases, and the junction held 6 bases outside the gene matches. CDR3 nucleotide sequence: TGTGCCTGTAACATACTGGGGGGCTCCTGGGACACCCGACAGATGTTTTTC. Its protein product is CACNILGGSWDTRQMFF.

By share, this clone counts as medium-sized. The same CDR3 also results from other DNA sequences found in this sample. The V gene is TRDV2, the J gene TRDJ1; tentative D call: TRDD3 (6 bases). Trimming left V 3 bases short and J 0 bases short, with 10 bases between. This CDR3 is 14 amino acids long. Germline assignment: CDR1 GEAIGNYY and CDR2 EKD. CDR3 sequence (DNA): TGTGCCTGTGACTTACTGGGAGACACCGATAAACTCATCTTT. The encoded protein is CACDLLGDTDKLIF.

As for this clone: Only one base separates this from a far larger clonotype, so it likely reflects a read error. The genes are TRDV2 and TRDJ3; 10 nucleotides agree with TRDD3. No J segment appears in TCRdb, so it was assigned here by matching the sequence to germline. The germline V gene encodes CDR1 GEAIGNYY and CDR2 EKD. This CDR3 spans 21 amino acids. The J segment lost 0 bases and the V segment lost 2 bases, leaving 12 bases of the junction unmatched. The CDR3 DNA follows: TGTGCCTGTGACAAAAGTACTGGGGGATGCCTTAGCTCCTGGGACACCCGACAGATGTTTTTC. It translates to CACDKSTGGCLSSWDTRQMFF.

Turning to this clone: A far larger clone lies a single base away; this is likely a read error. V usage is TRDV2 and J usage is TRDJ3; 13 nucleotides agree with TRDD3. The J gene is absent in TCRdb and was assigned here via DNA matching to germline. J lost 0 bases, V lost 2 bases, and 6 bases had no gene match. The germline V gene has CDR1 GEAIGNYY and CDR2 EKD. The CDR3 has 20 residues. This CDR3 is CACDILGDTTSSWDTRQMFF. CDR3 coding DNA: TGTGCCTGTGACATACTGGGGGATACGACCAGCTCCTGGGACACCCGACAGATGTTTTTC.

In its sample, this clone was seen a few times. A far bigger clonotype differs at one base, so this is likely a read error. This same CDR3 is encoded by further DNA sequences in the sample. The chain combines TRDV2 with TRDJ2; possible D gene TRDD3, 5 bases. V shed 0 bases and J shed 2 bases, with 15 bases lying between them. CDR1 is GEAIGNYY and CDR2 is EKD in the germline V gene. The CDR3 totals 17 residues. CDR3 sequence (DNA): TGTGCCTGTGACACCGTTGGGATGGAGGTCTTGACAGCACAACTCTTCTTT. Its translation is CACDTVGMEVLTAQLFF.

In its sample, this clone was seen a few times. This may arise from a read error, as a much more abundant clone is one base away. The chain combines TRDV2 with TRDJ3; 13 nucleotides line up with TRDD3. The CDR3 covers 20 residues. Germline V CDR1 and CDR2: GEAIGNYY, EKD. CDR3 nucleotide sequence: TGTGCCGGTGACACCTACTGGGGGATACGGAGCTCCTGGGACACCCGACAGATGTTTTTC. Protein sequence: CAGDTYWGIRSSWDTRQMFF.

Notes on this clone: One base away lies a much larger clone, so this may be a sequencing read error. CDR3 bases: TGTGCCTGTGACACCTGGGGGATGGGGGCCTGGGACACCCGACAGATGTTTTTC. Translated, it gives CACDTWGMGAWDTRQMFF. This sequence joins TRDV2 and TRDJ3; 8 bases agree with TRDD3. Germline trimming cut 0 bases from V and 2 bases from J; bases unmatched to any gene: 5. The CDR3 totals 18 residues. Looked up from germline, CDR1 is GEAIGNYY and CDR2 is EKD.

This clone was seen more than once but under ten times. The protein that TCRdb holds for this DNA derives from a much larger clone and differs from the translated DNA at residue 3, which likely indicates a read error; the protein shown here is translated from the DNA. V usage is TRDV2 and J usage is TRDJ3, with 8 bases that match TRDD3. The germline CDR1 and CDR2 sequences are GEAIGNYY and EKD. This CDR3 is built from 18 residues. This CDR3 reads CARDTGGPSSWDTRQMFF. For the CDR3, the DNA is TGTGCCCGTGACACTGGGGGCCCTAGCTCCTGGGACACCCGACAGATGTTTTTC.

This clone is deemed large (0.1 to 1%). This sequence joins TRDV2 and TRDJ3; 11 bases map to TRDD3. Germline CDR1 is GEAIGNYY and CDR2 is EKD. V was clipped by 1 base and J by 2 bases; unmatched bases: 3. The CDR3 sequence is 18 residues long. CDR3 sequence reads: CACDTLLGDTWDTRQMFF. As DNA, the CDR3 is TGTGCCTGTGACACTTTACTGGGGGATACCTGGGACACCCGACAGATGTTTTTC.

Remarks on this clone: Since a far larger clone is one base different, this is likely a read error. The sample contains more than one DNA sequence encoding this CDR3. J is TRDJ2 and V is TRDV2; possible D gene TRDD3, 6 bases. The length of the CDR3 is 17 residues. Germline CDR1 and CDR2: GEAIGNYY and EKD. CDR3: CACDKLGGPALTAQLFF. The CDR3 nucleotides are TGTGCCTGCGACAAGTTGGGGGGACCTGCTTTGACAGCACAACTCTTCTTT.

This clone was detected only a few times. The chain carries TRDV2 and TRDJ3; TRDD3 aligns across 8 bases. This CDR3 is built from 18 residues. The V segment lost 0 bases and the J segment 2 bases; nucleotides outside the gene matches: 5. From germline, CDR1 is GEAIGNYY and CDR2 EKD. The CDR3 sequence: CACDTWGMSPWDTRQMFF. The CDR3 DNA reads as TGTGCCTGTGACACCTGGGGGATGAGCCCCTGGGACACCCGACAGATGTTTTTC.

This clone was counted only a few times. The translation of this DNA and the TCRdb protein of a much larger clone differ at residue 3, probably owing to a read error; the protein shown here is translated from the DNA. The rearrangement uses TRDV2 and TRDJ3; 8 bases agree with TRDD3. Germline V lookup: CDR1 GEAIGNYY, CDR2 EKD. CDR3 length: 17 amino acids. The CDR3 is CAFDTWGSSWDTRQMFF. The DNA for the CDR3 is TGTGCCTTTGACACCTGGGGGAGCTCCTGGGACACCCGACAGATGTTTTTC.

This clone showed up just a few times. This could be a read error, since a much larger clone is one nucleotide away. Additional DNA sequences in this sample encode the identical CDR3. The chain carries TRDV2 and TRDJ3; TRDD3 matches 13 bases. The CDR3 is made up of 18 amino acids. Trimming removed 1 base from V and 5 bases from J; junction bases left unmatched: 4. Looked up from germline, CDR1 is GEAIGNYY and CDR2 is EKD. The chain's CDR3 is CACDTLLGDTRDTRQMFF. DNA for the CDR3: TGTGCCTGTGACACTCTACTGGGGGATACGCGGGACACCCGACAGATGTTTTTC.